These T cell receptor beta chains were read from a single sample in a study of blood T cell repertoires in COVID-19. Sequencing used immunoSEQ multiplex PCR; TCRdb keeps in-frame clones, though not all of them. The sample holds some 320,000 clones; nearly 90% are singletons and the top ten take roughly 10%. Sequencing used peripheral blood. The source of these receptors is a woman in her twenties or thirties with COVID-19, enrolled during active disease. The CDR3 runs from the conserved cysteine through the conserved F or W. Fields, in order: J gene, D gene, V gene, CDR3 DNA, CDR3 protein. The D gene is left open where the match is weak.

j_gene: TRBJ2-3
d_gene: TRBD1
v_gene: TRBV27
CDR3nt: TGTGCCAGCAGTAGACAGGGGGATACGCAGTATTTT
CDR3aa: CASSRQGDTQYF

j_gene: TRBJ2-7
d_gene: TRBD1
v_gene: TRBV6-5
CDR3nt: TGTGCCAGCAGTCTACGACAGGGCTACGAGCAGTACTTC
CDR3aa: CASSLRQGYEQYF

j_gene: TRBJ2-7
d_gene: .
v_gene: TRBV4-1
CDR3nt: TGCGCCAGCAGCCCTCAGGGGCTACCCTACGAGCAGTACTTC
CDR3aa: CASSPQGLPYEQYF

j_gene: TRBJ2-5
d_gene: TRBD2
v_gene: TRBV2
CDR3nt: TGTGCCAGTCCAGTTAGCGGGGGGGCCCAAGAGACCCAGTACTTC
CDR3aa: CASPVSGGAQETQYF

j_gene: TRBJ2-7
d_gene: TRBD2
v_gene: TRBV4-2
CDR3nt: TGTGCCAGCAGCCAAGAGGAGGGCGGGGTAGCGGGGGGAAACTACGAGCAGTACTTC
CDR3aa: CASSQEEGGVAGGNYEQYF

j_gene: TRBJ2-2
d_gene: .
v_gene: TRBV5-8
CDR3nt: TGTGCCAGCAGCTTGCCAGGGGATAGGACCGGGGAGCTGTTTTTT
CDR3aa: CASSLPGDRTGELFF

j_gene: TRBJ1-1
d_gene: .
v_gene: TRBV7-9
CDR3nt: TGTGCCAGCAGGGCCGCTCCTCAGGGGATGAACACTGAAGCTTTCTTT
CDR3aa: CASRAAPQGMNTEAFF

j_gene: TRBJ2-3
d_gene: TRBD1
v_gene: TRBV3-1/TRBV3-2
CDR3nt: TGTGCCAGCAGCCAAGAAGATTGGGGACAGGGGGCGCATAATACGCAGTATTTT
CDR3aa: CASSQEDWGQGAHNTQYF

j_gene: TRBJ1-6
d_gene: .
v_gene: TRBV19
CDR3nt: TGTGCCAGTAGCCGCCAGAGGAATTCACCCCTCCACTTT
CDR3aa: CASSRQRNSPLHF

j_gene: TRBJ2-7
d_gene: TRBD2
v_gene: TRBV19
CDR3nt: TGTGCCAGTAAGACTAGCGGGGGGGCATGGGAGCAGTACTTC
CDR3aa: CASKTSGGAWEQYF

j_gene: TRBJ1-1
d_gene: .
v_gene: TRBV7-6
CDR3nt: TGTGCCAGCAGCCCAAAACTGTTGAACACTGAAGCTTTCTTT
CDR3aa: CASSPKLLNTEAFF

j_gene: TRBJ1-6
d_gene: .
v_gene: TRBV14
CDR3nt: TGTGCCAGCAGCCAATACAGGCAAAATTCACCCCTCCACTTT
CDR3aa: CASSQYRQNSPLHF

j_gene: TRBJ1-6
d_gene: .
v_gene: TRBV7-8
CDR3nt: TGTGCCAGCAGCCATCGCCGGGACATAGGATCACCCCTCCACTTT
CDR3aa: CASSHRRDIGSPLHF

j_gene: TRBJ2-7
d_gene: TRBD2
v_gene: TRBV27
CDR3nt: TGTGCCAGCAGTTTATCACGGGGGGATTACGAGCAGTACTTC
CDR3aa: CASSLSRGDYEQYF

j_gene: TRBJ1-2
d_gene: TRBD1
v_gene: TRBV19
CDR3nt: TGTGCCAGTTCCCGAGGACAGGGGGAAGGATATGGCTACACCTTC
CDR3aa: CASSRGQGEGYGYTF